Shown below are 3 T cell receptor beta chains from a single sample sequenced in a study of blood T cell repertoires in COVID-19. Using immunoSEQ multiplex PCR, the repertoire was profiled, and TCRdb retains in-frame clones only, with some absent. The sample holds about 180,000 clones, roughly three quarters seen once. Source material: peripheral blood. These receptors all stem from a woman older than 75 with COVID-19, enrolled during active disease.

Only a few counts were recorded for this clone. A much larger clone lies a single base off, so this may be a read error. The chain is built from TRBV7-2 and TRBJ1-2, with 12 positions matching TRBD1. This CDR3 is built from 14 residues. Trimming at V came to 3 bases and at J to 5 bases, leaving 1 base not matched to a gene. Germline V gene lookup returns CDR1 SGHTA and CDR2 FQGNSA. The CDR3 nucleotides read TGTGCCAGCAGCTTGGGACAGGGGGCGTATGGCTACACCTTC. It encodes CASSLGQGAYGYTF.

The chain is built from TRBV6-2 or TRBV6-3 and TRBJ1-5; D gene unclear. V was trimmed by 2 bases and J by 3 bases, leaving 17 bases between them. Germline V lookup: CDR1 MNHEY, CDR2 SVGEGT. The CDR3 consists of 17 residues. The CDR3 reads CASSYLTTGGFNQPQHF. The CDR3 region has the DNA TGTGCCAGCAGTTACCTCACCACGGGAGGATTCAATCAGCCCCAGCATTTT.

The chain recombines TRBV6-5 with TRBJ1-4; 7 positions agree with TRBD1. From germline, CDR1 is MNHEY and CDR2 SVGAGI. This CDR3 comprises 15 residues. The ends lost 6 bases at V and 2 bases at J; junction bases unmatched: 6. The CDR3 DNA is TGTGCCAGCAGAAACAGGGGTGAGACTAATGAAAAACTGTTTTTT. Translation: CASRNRGETNEKLFF.